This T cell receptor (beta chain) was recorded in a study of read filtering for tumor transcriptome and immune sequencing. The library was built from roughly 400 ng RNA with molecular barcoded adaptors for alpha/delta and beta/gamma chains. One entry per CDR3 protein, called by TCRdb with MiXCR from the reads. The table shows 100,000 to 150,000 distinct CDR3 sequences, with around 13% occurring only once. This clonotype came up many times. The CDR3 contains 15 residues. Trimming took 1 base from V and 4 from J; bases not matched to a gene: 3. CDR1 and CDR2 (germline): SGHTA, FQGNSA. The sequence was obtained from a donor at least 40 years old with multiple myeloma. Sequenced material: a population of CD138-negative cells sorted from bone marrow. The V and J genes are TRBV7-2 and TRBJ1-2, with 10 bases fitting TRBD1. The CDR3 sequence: CASSLGQGASYGYTF. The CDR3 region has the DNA TGTGCCAGCAGCTTAGGACAGGGGGCGTCCTATGGCTACACCTTC. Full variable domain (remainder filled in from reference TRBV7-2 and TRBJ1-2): GAGVSQSPSNKVTEKGKDVELRCDPISGHTALYWYRQSLGQGLEFLIYFQGNSAPDKSGLPSDRFSAERTGGSVSTLTIQRTQQEDSAVYLCASSLGQGASYGYTFGSGTRLTVV.